These T cell receptor beta chains were read from a single sample in a study of regulatory T cells in long-lasting Graves disease. TCRdb re-derived calls from the multiplex PCR reads in MiXCR, one entry per CDR3 protein. Here the sample spans around 480,000 distinct CDR3 sequences, 15% to 20% being singletons. This sample was also put to use in a study of T cells in Graves' hyperthyroidism and ophthalmopathy.

The sequenced sample was peripheral blood mononuclear cells (PBMCs), obtained at new diagnosis, from a patient treated with antithyroid drugs. The origin of the receptors is a man in his forties or fifties with Graves disease. CDR3s include the opening cysteine and the closing phenylalanine or tryptophan. A D gene is named only where the DNA matches it firmly. Only some rows state a clone size, as once, few, many or a class for expanded clones.

d_call: NA
j_call: TRBJ1-1
v_call: TRBV30
clone_size: many
cdr3_aa: CAWSSGSPVPFF
cdr3_nt: TGTGCCTGGAGTTCAGGGAGCCCTGTCCCTTTCTTT

d_call: TRBD2
j_call: TRBJ2-1
v_call: TRBV30
clone_size: many
cdr3_aa: CAWTSLAGVNEQFF
cdr3_nt: TGTGCCTGGACCAGTCTAGCGGGAGTCAATGAGCAGTTCTTC

d_call: TRBD1
j_call: TRBJ2-2
v_call: TRBV6-4
clone_size: NA
cdr3_aa: CASSERTGTGELFF
cdr3_nt: TGTGCCAGCAGTGAAAGGACAGGAACCGGGGAGCTGTTTTTT

d_call: TRBD1
j_call: TRBJ1-4
v_call: TRBV5-5
clone_size: NA
cdr3_aa: CASSLYRDRANEKLFF
cdr3_nt: TGTGCCAGCAGCTTGTATCGGGACAGGGCTAATGAAAAACTGTTTTTT

d_call: TRBD1
j_call: TRBJ1-1
v_call: TRBV19
clone_size: few
cdr3_aa: CASSTGTGRRTEAFF
cdr3_nt: TGTGCCAGTAGTACCGGGACAGGGCGACGAACTGAAGCTTTCTTT

d_call: TRBD2
j_call: TRBJ2-1
v_call: TRBV24-1
clone_size: few
cdr3_aa: CATSGGTSGRFYEQFF
cdr3_nt: TGTGCCACCAGTGGTGGAACTAGCGGGAGGTTCTATGAGCAGTTCTTC

d_call: TRBD2
j_call: TRBJ2-7
v_call: TRBV20-1
clone_size: many
cdr3_aa: CSARDPSGSPYEQYF
cdr3_nt: TGCAGTGCTAGAGACCCTAGCGGGAGCCCCTACGAGCAGTACTTC

d_call: TRBD2
j_call: TRBJ2-5
v_call: TRBV5-1
clone_size: many
cdr3_aa: CASSNGLAAETQYF
cdr3_nt: TGCGCCAGCAGCAACGGACTAGCGGCAGAGACCCAGTACTTC

d_call: TRBD1
j_call: TRBJ2-7
v_call: TRBV29-1
clone_size: many
cdr3_aa: CSVGQGVGEQYF
cdr3_nt: TGCAGCGTGGGACAGGGAGTCGGCGAGCAGTACTTC

d_call: TRBD2
j_call: TRBJ2-1
v_call: TRBV6-1
clone_size: NA
cdr3_aa: CASSGSTAGGINEQFF
cdr3_nt: TGTGCCAGCAGTGGGAGTACGGCGGGAGGGATCAATGAGCAGTTCTTC

d_call: NA
j_call: TRBJ2-1
v_call: TRBV7-9
clone_size: NA
cdr3_aa: CASSLVLSNEQFF
cdr3_nt: TGTGCCAGCAGCTTAGTACTCTCCAATGAGCAGTTCTTC

d_call: NA
j_call: TRBJ2-7
v_call: TRBV5-1
clone_size: many
cdr3_aa: CASSSTLYEQYF
cdr3_nt: TGCGCCAGCAGCTCTACTTTGTACGAGCAGTACTTC

d_call: NA
j_call: TRBJ1-5
v_call: TRBV6-1
clone_size: few
cdr3_aa: CASSPGLLNQPQHF
cdr3_nt: TGTGCCAGCAGTCCGGGACTCCTCAATCAGCCCCAGCATTTT

d_call: TRBD1
j_call: TRBJ2-7
v_call: TRBV3-1
clone_size: NA
cdr3_aa: CASSQPGIGQGEQQYF
cdr3_nt: TGTGCCAGCAGCCAGCCGGGAATAGGCCAGGGGGAGCAGCAGTACTTC

d_call: TRBD2
j_call: TRBJ2-1
v_call: TRBV6-1
clone_size: NA
cdr3_aa: CASSAFRDYSYNEQFF
cdr3_nt: TGTGCCAGCAGCGCTTTCCGGGACTACTCATACAATGAGCAGTTCTTC

d_call: NA
j_call: TRBJ2-2
v_call: TRBV20-1
clone_size: NA
cdr3_aa: CSAVRTEYTGELFF
cdr3_nt: TGCAGTGCTGTACGGACAGAGTACACCGGGGAGCTGTTTTTT

d_call: NA
j_call: TRBJ1-3
v_call: TRBV2
clone_size: many
cdr3_aa: CASSEELLNTIYF
cdr3_nt: TGTGCCAGCAGTGAAGAGCTTCTAAACACCATATATTTT

d_call: NA
j_call: TRBJ1-1
v_call: TRBV3-1
clone_size: many
cdr3_aa: CASSQLRNTEAFF
cdr3_nt: TGTGCCAGCAGCCAACTCCGGAACACTGAAGCTTTCTTT

d_call: NA
j_call: TRBJ1-4
v_call: TRBV6-1
clone_size: many
cdr3_aa: CASSPRRFATNEKLFF
cdr3_nt: TGTGCCAGCAGTCCCCGGCGATTTGCAACTAATGAAAAACTGTTTTTT

d_call: TRBD1
j_call: TRBJ1-5
v_call: TRBV28
clone_size: many
cdr3_aa: CASSSGTGGVFNQPQHF
cdr3_nt: TGTGCCAGCAGTTCCGGGACAGGGGGCGTATTCAATCAGCCCCAGCATTTT

d_call: NA
j_call: TRBJ2-1
v_call: TRBV2
clone_size: NA
cdr3_aa: CASTGRDREVRNEQFF
cdr3_nt: TGTGCCAGCACTGGGAGAGACAGGGAGGTCCGTAATGAGCAGTTCTTC

d_call: NA
j_call: TRBJ2-5
v_call: TRBV20-1
clone_size: NA
cdr3_aa: CSASRGWVETQYF
cdr3_nt: TGCAGTGCTAGTCGGGGTTGGGTGGAGACCCAGTACTTC